Following are 12 T cell receptor beta chains from one sample sequenced in a study of post-analysis software for immune sequencing data. These TCRs are of unknown antigen specificity. Study conclusions and caveats: Roughly five TRBV segments, including TRBV5-6, TRBV5-1 and TRBV20-1, were more frequent in patients than controls.

Included in the TCR beta cDNA libraries were unique molecular identifiers. TCRdb re-called the PCR reads through MiXCR, storing one row per CDR3 protein. The sample lists approximately 160,000 distinct CDR3 sequences, approximately 28% seen once, with about 1.6% in the top ten. Sample: blood. These receptors all stem from a girl aged 5 to 17 with multiple sclerosis.

The chain has TRBV12-3 or TRBV12-4 and TRBJ1-5; 7 nucleotides match TRBD1. This CDR3 is built from 18 residues. The trim removed 2 bases at V and 2 bases at J, leaving 12 bases unmatched. CDR3 DNA sequence: TGTGCCAGCAGTTTAATCCTAACAGGGGTTGGTGGCAATCAGCCCCAGCATTTT. It yields the protein CASSLILTGVGGNQPQHF.

A few counts support this clonotype. The chain is built from TRBV2 and TRBJ1-1; weak D call: TRBD1 (5 bases). Germline CDR1 reads SNHLY; CDR2 reads FYNNEI. This CDR3 contains 15 residues. The V end lost 3 bases, the J end lost 3 bases, and 14 bases lay between the germline ends. The CDR3 here is CASSDKGRRDTEAFF. CDR3 nucleotide sequence: TGTGCCAGCAGTGATAAGGGGCGCCGGGACACTGAAGCTTTCTTT.

This clonotype was recorded many times. The rearrangement links TRBV20-1 to TRBJ2-5; 7 nucleotides align to TRBD2. The CDR3 covers 11 residues. CDR1 is DFQATT and CDR2 is SNEGSKA in the germline V gene (reference sequence). The DNA of the CDR3 is TGCGGCTGCGGGAGTGGGGAGACCCAGTACTTC. Protein sequence: CGCGSGETQYF.

This chain joins TRBV6-5 and TRBJ2-3; D may correspond to TRBD1 or TRBD2 (5 bases each). The CDR3 length is 14 residues. The germline CDR1 and CDR2 sequences are MNHEY and SVGAGI. V lost 6 bases and J 6 bases, leaving 16 bases between the germline ends. The CDR3 spells CASSRGDGRDTQYF. The CDR3 DNA is TGTGCCAGCAGCCGAGGGGACGGCCGGGATACGCAGTATTTT.

The chain couples TRBV7-9 to TRBJ2-5; 9 positions agree with TRBD2. The V gene's germline CDR1 is SEHNR and CDR2 FQNEAQ (reference sequence). The ends lost 5 bases at V and 5 bases at J; junction bases unmatched: 6. CDR3 length equals 14 residues. In DNA, the CDR3 is TGTGCCAGCAGCCCTGCGGGAGGGCCGGAGACCCAGTACTTC. This translates into CASSPAGGPETQYF.

V and J are TRBV20-1 and TRBJ2-6; 7 bases agree with TRBD1. In germline, CDR1 is DFQATT, CDR2 SNEGSKA (reference sequence). The V segment lost 4 bases and the J segment 1 base; nucleotides outside the gene matches: 7. This CDR3 region has 16 residues. CDR3 DNA sequence: TGCAGTGCTACGGGCAGGGGGTATTCTGGGGCCAACGTCCTGACTTTC. Translating gives CSATGRGYSGANVLTF.

This clonotype was detected many times. This chain uses TRBV6-5 with TRBJ1-2, with a tentative D call TRBD1 (5 bases). This CDR3 has 15 amino acids. V shed 4 bases and J shed 7 bases, with 19 bases lying between them. Germline V gene lookup returns CDR1 MNHEY and CDR2 SVGAGI. This CDR3 is CASSSRGTPGSGYTF. The CDR3, as DNA: TGTGCCAGCAGTTCCCGGGGGACCCCAGGTTCTGGCTACACCTTC.

Comment on this clonotype: This could be a read error, since a much larger clone is one nucleotide away. The genes are TRBV13 and TRBJ2-5; D possibly uses TRBD1 or TRBD2 (5 bases each). The DNA end is more similar to TRBJ2-4, so the J call may be wrong. The CDR3 length is 14 residues. Germline V gives CDR1 PRHDT, CDR2 FYEKMQ (reference sequence). The CDR3 protein is CVSSLVGVKNIQYF. Here the CDR3 DNA reads TGTGTCAGCAGCTTAGTGGGGGTCAAAAACATTCAGTACTTC.

J is TRBJ2-5 and V is TRBV19; D uncertain. Germline V lookup: CDR1 LNHDA, CDR2 SQIVND (reference sequence). This CDR3 contains 15 residues. V lost 1 base and J lost 5, with 14 bases in between. CDR3 loop: CASSIVPTAAETQYF. In nucleotides, the CDR3 is TGTGCCAGTAGTATAGTCCCAACCGCGGCGGAGACCCAGTACTTC. Filled out from reference TRBV19 and TRBJ2-5, the complete variable domain reads DGGITQSPKYLFRKEGQNVTLSCEQNLNHDAMYWYRQDPGQGLRLIYYSQIVNDFQKGDIAEGYSVSREKKESFPLTVTSAQKNPTAFYLCASSIVPTAAETQYFGPGTRLLVL.

Many counts were recorded for this clonotype. The chain uses TRBV7-6 and TRBJ2-3; 7 bases agree with TRBD1. The V gene's germline CDR1 is SGHVS and CDR2 FNYEAQ. Trimming took 4 bases from V and 2 from J; bases not matched to a gene: 6. The CDR3 covers 15 residues. DNA of the CDR3: TGTGCCAGCAGCTCTGGACAGGTTCTCACAGATACGCAGTATTTT. Encoded protein: CASSSGQVLTDTQYF.

Details on this clonotype: A single base separates this from a much larger clone, so it may be a read error. This chain uses TRBV20-1 with TRBJ2-1; 11 bases align to TRBD2. Trimming took 7 bases from V and 7 from J; bases not matched to a gene: 9. This CDR3 is 14 amino acids long. CDR1 and CDR2 (germline): DFQATT, SNEGSKA (reference sequence). The DNA of the CDR3 is TGCAGTGTCAAACTAGCGGGAGTCCGGAATGAGCAGTTCTTC. This encodes CSVKLAGVRNEQFF.

This clonotype came up many times. CDR3 region: CASTFGLARETQYF. The CDR3 bases are TGTGCCAGCACCTTTGGACTAGCGCGGGAGACCCAGTACTTC. The rearrangement joins TRBV28 to TRBJ2-5, with 9 positions matching TRBD2. V lost 7 bases and J lost 5; bases outside the gene matches: 8. The CDR3 has 14 residues. Looked up from germline, CDR1 is MDHEN and CDR2 is SYDVKM.